Included here is one T cell receptor (beta chain) sequence, with context. Its matching antigen is unknown. The data were taken from a study of cytomegalovirus exposure and HLA in healthy donors. Study findings and constraints: Researchers catalogued some 160 TCR beta chains as cytomegalovirus-associated. In vitro confirmation showed a few CMV-associated chains to be CMV antigen specific. High specificity and sensitivity for cytomegalovirus status were reported for the classifier.

The donors were part of the validation cohort of 100 to 150 subjects. That cohort was separate from the first cohort, which comprised some 670 subjects. Germline CDR1 SGHNT, CDR2 YYREEE (reference sequence). V was cut by 2 bases and J by 2 bases, with 4 bases left in between. The CDR3 is 12 amino acids. Repertoires were generated with immunoSEQ multiplex PCR, while TCRdb's copy carries only in-frame clones and drops some. This table holds fewer than 200,000 clones, about 90% found once. Sequencing was done on a sample of PBMCs. The receptor comes from a woman in her late teens or twenties in good health and CMV-seropositive. The genes are TRBV5-4 and TRBJ2-5; D unresolved. The CDR3 DNA is TGTGCCAGCAGCTTCTTACAAGAGACCCAGTACTTC. This encodes CASSFLQETQYF.